These 10 T cell receptor beta chains originate from one sample sequenced in a study of CD8 T cells in Susac syndrome. The RNA, roughly 0.45 to 1 ug, was put through reverse transcription using random hexamers. TCRdb itself ran the immunoSEQ multiplex PCR reads through MiXCR, one entry per CDR3 protein. The table has under 200,000 distinct CDR3 sequences, about 95% seen once. The sample consisted of CD4+ T cells from PBMCs. The receptors come from a human donor in good health.

The rearrangement uses TRBV29-1 and TRBJ2-3; TRBD2 aligns across 7 bases. V trimming: 6 bases; J trimming: 0 bases; junction bases outside the gene matches: 6. Germline lookup yields CDR1 SQVTM and CDR2 ANQGSEA. The CDR3 is 14 amino acids. The CDR3 coding sequence is TGCAGCGTAGTTACTAGCGACAGCACAGATACGCAGTATTTT. It is translated as CSVVTSDSTDTQYF.

The chain links TRBV3-1 to TRBJ2-1; D not certain. Germline lookup yields CDR1 LGHDT and CDR2 YNNKEL (reference sequence). The V gene lost 4 bases and the J gene lost 1 base, with 8 bases spanning the gap. CDR3 size: 14 residues. The CDR3 here is CASSPHPSYNEQFF. CDR3 coding DNA: TGTGCCAGCAGCCCTCACCCATCCTACAATGAGCAGTTCTTC.

V and J are TRBV29-1 and TRBJ2-3, with 7 nucleotides matching TRBD2. V was pared by 7 bases and J by 4 bases, with 8 bases of the junction left unmatched. The germline gives CDR1 SQVTM, CDR2 ANQGSEA. The CDR3 covers 13 residues. CDR3 residues: CSGEGIVSDTQYF. In nucleotides, the CDR3 is TGCAGCGGGGAGGGGATAGTATCAGATACGCAGTATTTT.

The chain combines TRBV10-3 with TRBJ2-1, with 10 bases aligning to TRBD1. The ends lost 11 bases at V and 3 bases at J; junction bases unmatched: 7. The CDR3 runs to 14 residues. Germline V CDR1 and CDR2: ENHRY, SYGVKD. The CDR3 sequence is CAAMGTGDYNEQFF. For the CDR3, the DNA is TGTGCCGCGATGGGGACAGGGGACTACAATGAGCAGTTCTTC.

CDR3 in amino acids: CSAHPGLLYEQYV. The CDR3 DNA reads TGCAGTGCCCATCCGGGACTCCTCTACGAGCAGTACGTC. The V call is TRBV20-1, the J call TRBJ2-7; D may be TRBD2 (6 bases). Trimming took off 6 bases at V and 3 bases at J, with 15 bases between the two ends. The CDR3 is made up of 13 amino acids. The germline V gene encodes CDR1 DFQATT and CDR2 SNEGSKA (reference sequence).

In DNA, the CDR3 is TGTGCCAGCAAAGTAGCGGGAGGCGGAGATACGCAGTATTTT. This sequence encodes CASKVAGGGDTQYF. The chain employs TRBV27 and TRBJ2-3, with 10 bases fitting TRBD2. The CDR3 runs 14 residues. The trim removed 7 bases at V and 5 bases at J, leaving 6 bases unmatched. Germline V gene data show CDR1 as MNHEY and CDR2 as SMNVEV (reference sequence).

CDR3 in DNA: TGTGCCAGCAGCTCTCCTGGCACTAGCGAGACAGAGAATGAGCAGTTCTTC. Residues: CASSSPGTSETENEQFF. This chain connects TRBV14 to TRBJ2-1, with 7 bases that match TRBD2. Germline V gene lookup returns CDR1 SGHDN and CDR2 FVKESK. V shed 5 bases, J shed 7 bases, and the junction held 17 bases outside the gene matches. The CDR3 runs to 17 residues.

This chain connects TRBV20-1 to TRBJ1-4, with D unclear. Per the germline V gene, CDR1 is DFQATT and CDR2 is SNEGSKA (reference sequence). Trimming left V 0 bases short and J 6 bases short, with 14 bases between. This CDR3 spans 15 amino acids. CDR3 coding DNA: TGCAGTGCTAGAGAGGGGTCCCACCGGGATGAAAAACTGTTTTTT. Amino acids: CSAREGSHRDEKLFF.

The CDR3 sequence is CASSNREGDTEAFF. In DNA, the CDR3 is TGTGCCAGCTCAAACAGGGAGGGGGACACTGAAGCTTTCTTT. The chain employs TRBV18 and TRBJ1-1; D possibly corresponds to TRBD1 (6 bases). The CDR3 extends over 14 amino acids. From germline, CDR1 is KGHSH and CDR2 LQKENI. Trimming took 5 bases from V and 3 from J, leaving 13 bases between them.

This clonotype has just one count. The chain employs TRBV5-4 and TRBJ2-3; 12 positions agree with TRBD2. Losses at the gene ends were 3 bases for V and 2 bases for J; bases not matched to a gene: 4. CDR3 length equals 16 residues. Germline lookup yields CDR1 SGHNT and CDR2 YYREEE (reference sequence). CDR3 nucleotides: TGTGCCAGCAGCTCCGGACTAGCGGGGTCCACAGATACGCAGTATTTT. It specifies CASSSGLAGSTDTQYF. The full variable domain, its missing parts supplied by reference TRBV5-4 and TRBJ2-3, is ETGVTQSPTHLIKTRGQQVTLRCSSQSGHNTVSWYQQALGQGPQFIFQYYREEENGRGNFPPRFSGLQFPNYSSELNVNALELDDSALYLCASSSGLAGSTDTQYFGPGTRLTVL.